This TCR beta chain comes out of a study of T-cell reconstitution after alpha-beta-depleted transplantation in children. Germline CDR1 is SGHRS and CDR2 is YFSETQ. V was cut by 0 bases and J by 1 base, with 10 bases left in between. The length of the CDR3 is 15 residues. Unique molecular identifiers tagged the TCRbeta library. Using its own MiXCR run on the PCR reads, TCRdb lists one record per CDR3 protein. The sample has around 600,000 distinct CDR3 sequences, over 15% seen once; the top ten hold 1.1%. V and J are TRBV5-1 and TRBJ2-5; TRBD1 might be the D (5 bases). The sequencing here drew on PBMCs from the stem cell graft donor, taken from the stem cell graft. This TCR derives from a human donor who donated a stem cell graft to a child with acute myeloid leukemia. This CDR3 reads CASSLEQGSQETQYF. The DNA of the CDR3 is TGCGCCAGCAGCTTGGAGCAGGGTTCCCAAGAGACCCAGTACTTC.